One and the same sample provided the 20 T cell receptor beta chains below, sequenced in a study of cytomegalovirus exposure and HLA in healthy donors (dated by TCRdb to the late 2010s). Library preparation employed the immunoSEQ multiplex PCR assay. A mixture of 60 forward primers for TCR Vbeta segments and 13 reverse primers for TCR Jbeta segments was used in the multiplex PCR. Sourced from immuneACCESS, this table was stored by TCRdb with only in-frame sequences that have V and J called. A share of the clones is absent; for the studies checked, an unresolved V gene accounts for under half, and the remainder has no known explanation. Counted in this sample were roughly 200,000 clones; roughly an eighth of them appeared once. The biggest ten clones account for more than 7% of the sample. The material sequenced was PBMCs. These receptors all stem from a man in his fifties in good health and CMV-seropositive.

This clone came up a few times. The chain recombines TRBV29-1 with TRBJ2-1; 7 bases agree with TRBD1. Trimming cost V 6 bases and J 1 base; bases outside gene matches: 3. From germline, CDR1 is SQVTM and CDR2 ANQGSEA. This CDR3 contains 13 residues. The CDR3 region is CSVKGQSYNEQFF. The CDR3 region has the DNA TGCAGCGTCAAGGGACAGTCCTACAATGAGCAGTTCTTC.

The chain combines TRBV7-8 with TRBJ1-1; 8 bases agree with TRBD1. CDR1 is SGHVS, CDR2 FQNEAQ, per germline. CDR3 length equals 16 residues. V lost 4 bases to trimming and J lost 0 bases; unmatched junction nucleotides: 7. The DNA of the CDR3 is TGTGCCAGCAGCTACCGACAGGGGTCAATGAACACTGAAGCTTTCTTT. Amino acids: CASSYRQGSMNTEAFF. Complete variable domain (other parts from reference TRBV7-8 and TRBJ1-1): GAGVSQSPRYKVAKRGQDVALRCDPISGHVSLFWYQQALGQGPEFLTYFQNEAQLDKSGLPSDRFFAERPEGSVSTLKIQRTQQEDSAVYLCASSYRQGSMNTEAFFGQGTRLTVV.

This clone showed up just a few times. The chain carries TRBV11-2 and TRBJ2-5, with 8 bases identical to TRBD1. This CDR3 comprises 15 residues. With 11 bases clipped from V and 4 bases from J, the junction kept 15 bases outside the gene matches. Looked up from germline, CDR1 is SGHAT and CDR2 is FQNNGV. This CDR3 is CAQDRESPKVETQYF. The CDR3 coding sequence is TGTGCCCAGGACAGGGAGTCCCCGAAGGTAGAGACCCAGTACTTC.

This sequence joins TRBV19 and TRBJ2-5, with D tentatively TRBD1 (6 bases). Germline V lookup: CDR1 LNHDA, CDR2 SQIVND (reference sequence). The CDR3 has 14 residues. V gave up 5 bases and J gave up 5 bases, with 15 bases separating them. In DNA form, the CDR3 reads TGTGCCAGTAGTCCCGGACAGTATGCGGAGACCCAGTACTTC. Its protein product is CASSPGQYAETQYF.

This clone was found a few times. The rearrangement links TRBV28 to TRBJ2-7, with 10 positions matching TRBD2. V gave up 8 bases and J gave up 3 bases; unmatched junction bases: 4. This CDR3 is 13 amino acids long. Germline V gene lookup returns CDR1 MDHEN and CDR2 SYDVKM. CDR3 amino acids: CASGSGGVYEQYF. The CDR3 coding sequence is TGTGCCAGCGGGAGCGGGGGGGTCTACGAGCAGTACTTC.

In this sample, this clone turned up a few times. The CDR3 nucleotides are TGTGCCAGCAGTCCCCTGACAGGGGGCGTCAATTATGGCTACACCTTC. This translates into CASSPLTGGVNYGYTF. V is TRBV28 and J is TRBJ1-2; TRBD1 matches 10 bases. CDR3 length equals 16 residues. CDR1 and CDR2 (germline): MDHEN, SYDVKM. Losses at the gene ends were 5 bases for V and 5 bases for J; bases not matched to a gene: 11.

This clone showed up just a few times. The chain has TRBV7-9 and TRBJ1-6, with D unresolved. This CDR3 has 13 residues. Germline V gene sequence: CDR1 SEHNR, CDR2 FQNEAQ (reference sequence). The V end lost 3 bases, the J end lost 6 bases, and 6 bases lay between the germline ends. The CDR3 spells CASSFGANSPLHF. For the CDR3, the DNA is TGTGCCAGCAGCTTTGGAGCTAATTCACCCCTCCACTTT.

The CDR3 nucleotides read TGTGCCAGCTCACCAAGGCCTAGCGGGGGGGCGGATACGCAGTATTTT. Protein sequence: CASSPRPSGGADTQYF. The gene calls are TRBV18 and TRBJ2-3; 12 nucleotides agree with TRBD2. Trimming took 2 bases from V and 6 from J; bases not matched to a gene: 6. This CDR3 is built from 16 residues. CDR1 and CDR2 from the germline V gene are KGHSH and LQKENI.

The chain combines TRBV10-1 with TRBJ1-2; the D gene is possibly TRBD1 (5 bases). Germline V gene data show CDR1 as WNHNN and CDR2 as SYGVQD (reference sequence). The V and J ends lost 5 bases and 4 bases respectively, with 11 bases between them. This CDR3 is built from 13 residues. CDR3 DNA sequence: TGCGCCAGCAGTCGGGGGGTAGGCTATGGCTACACCTTC. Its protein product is CASSRGVGYGYTF.

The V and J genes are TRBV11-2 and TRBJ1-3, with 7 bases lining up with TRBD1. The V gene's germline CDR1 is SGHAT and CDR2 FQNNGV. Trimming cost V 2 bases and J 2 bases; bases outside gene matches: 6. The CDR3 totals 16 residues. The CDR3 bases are TGTGCCAGCAGCTTAATATTACAGGGGACTGGAAACACCATATATTTT. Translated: CASSLILQGTGNTIYF. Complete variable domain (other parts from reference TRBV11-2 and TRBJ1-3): EAGVAQSPRYKIIEKRQSVAFWCNPISGHATLYWYQQILGQGPKLLIQFQNNGVVDDSQLPKDRFSAERLKGVDSTLKIQPAKLEDSAVYLCASSLILQGTGNTIYFGEGSWLTVV.

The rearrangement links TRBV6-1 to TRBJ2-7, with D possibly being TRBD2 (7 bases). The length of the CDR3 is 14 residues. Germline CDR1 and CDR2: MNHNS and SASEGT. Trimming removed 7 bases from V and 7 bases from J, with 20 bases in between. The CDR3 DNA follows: TGTGCCAGCACGAAGCCGGGGGGCCGGGAGGAGCAGTACGTC. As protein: CASTKPGGREEQYV.

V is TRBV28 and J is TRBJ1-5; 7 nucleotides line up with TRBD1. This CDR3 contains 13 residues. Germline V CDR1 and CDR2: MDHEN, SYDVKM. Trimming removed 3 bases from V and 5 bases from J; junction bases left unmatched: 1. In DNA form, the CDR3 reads TGTGCCAGCAGTTTCACAGGGGATCAGCCCCAGCATTTT. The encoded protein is CASSFTGDQPQHF.

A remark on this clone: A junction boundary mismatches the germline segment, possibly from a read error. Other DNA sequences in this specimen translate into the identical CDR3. The CDR3 spells CASSSRRGVNQPQHF. The CDR3 nucleotides are TGTGCCAGTAGTTCAAGACGGGGGGTCAATCAGCCCCAGCATTTT. The chain has TRBV6-5 and TRBJ1-5, with a weak D call TRBD1 (5 bases). Germline V CDR1 and CDR2: MNHEY, SVGAGI. The CDR3 sequence is 15 residues long.

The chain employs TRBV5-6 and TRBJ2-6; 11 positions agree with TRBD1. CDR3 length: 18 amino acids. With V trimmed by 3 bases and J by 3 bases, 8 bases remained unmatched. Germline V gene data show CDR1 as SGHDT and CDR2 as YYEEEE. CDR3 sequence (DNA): TGTGCCAGCAGCTCAAGGACAGGGGGCGGACTTGGGGCCAACGTCCTGACTTTC. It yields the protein CASSSRTGGGLGANVLTF.

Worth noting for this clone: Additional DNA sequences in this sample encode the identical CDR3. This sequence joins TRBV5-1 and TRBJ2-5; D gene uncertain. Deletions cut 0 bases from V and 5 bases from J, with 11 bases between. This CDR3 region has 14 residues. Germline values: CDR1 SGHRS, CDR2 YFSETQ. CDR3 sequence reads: CASSLGMNTETQYF. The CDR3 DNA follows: TGCGCCAGCAGCTTGGGCATGAACACCGAGACCCAGTACTTC.

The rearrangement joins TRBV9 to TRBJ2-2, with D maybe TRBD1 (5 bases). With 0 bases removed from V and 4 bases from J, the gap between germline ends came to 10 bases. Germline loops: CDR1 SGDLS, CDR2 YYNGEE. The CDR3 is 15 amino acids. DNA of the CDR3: TGTGCCAGCAGCGTAGCCAGGGTGAGCACCGGGGAGCTGTTTTTT. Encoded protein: CASSVARVSTGELFF.

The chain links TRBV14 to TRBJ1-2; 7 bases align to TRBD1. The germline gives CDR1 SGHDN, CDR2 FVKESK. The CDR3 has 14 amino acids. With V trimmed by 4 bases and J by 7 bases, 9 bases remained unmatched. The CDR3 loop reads CASSPFDRESGYTF. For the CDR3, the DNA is TGTGCCAGCAGCCCCTTCGACAGGGAAAGTGGCTACACCTTC.

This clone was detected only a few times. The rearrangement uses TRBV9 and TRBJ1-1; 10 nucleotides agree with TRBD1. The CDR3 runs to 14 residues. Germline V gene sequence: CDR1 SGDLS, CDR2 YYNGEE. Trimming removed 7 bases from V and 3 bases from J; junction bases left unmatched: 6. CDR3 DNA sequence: TGTGCCAGCGGATCCGGGACAGGGGACACTGAAGCTTTCTTT. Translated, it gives CASGSGTGDTEAFF.

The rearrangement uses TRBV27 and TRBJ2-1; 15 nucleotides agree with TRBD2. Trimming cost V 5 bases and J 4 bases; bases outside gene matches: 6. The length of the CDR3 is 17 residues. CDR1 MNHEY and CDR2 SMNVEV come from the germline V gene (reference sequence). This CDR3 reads CASSGGTSGGTYNEQFF. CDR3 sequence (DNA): TGTGCCAGCAGTGGAGGGACTAGCGGGGGGACTTACAATGAGCAGTTCTTC.

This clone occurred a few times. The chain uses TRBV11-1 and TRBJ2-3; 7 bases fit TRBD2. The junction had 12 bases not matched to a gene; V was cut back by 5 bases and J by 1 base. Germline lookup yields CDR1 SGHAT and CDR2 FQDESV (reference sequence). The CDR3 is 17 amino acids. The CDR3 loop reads CASSRLAPISRTDTQYF. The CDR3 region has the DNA TGTGCCAGCAGCCGACTAGCCCCAATTTCTCGCACAGATACGCAGTATTTT.